This T cell receptor beta chain was captured in a study of monozygotic twins with inflammatory bowel disease. Someone took a 2.5 ml blood sample from each of the donors. This CDR3 region has 15 residues. Germline V gives CDR1 SGHRS, CDR2 YFSETQ. For every TCR library, around 3,700 ng of total RNA was used. TCRdb re-called the 5' RACE reads, yielding one record per CDR3 amino acid sequence without DNA. This sample's clone table lists 350,000 to 500,000 distinct CDR3 sequences. Notes on the study in general: Nothing supported a single strong signal or clonotype that was associated with IBD.

In regard to this clonotype: Its antigen is unknown.

This receptor was taken from a human donor with ulcerative colitis or Crohn's disease, or a healthy co-twin of an affected twin (not recorded which). Sequenced: blood. This chain joins TRBV5-1 and TRBJ2-1; TCRdb reports TRBD2, a call that lacks DNA to check it against. The CDR3 is CASSPGTSVYNEQFF.